A single sample gave rise to the 17 T cell receptor beta chains below, sequenced in a study of blood T cells in healthy people across ages. It was with a sample-barcoded 5' primer and a J-beta primer mix that a second PCR of roughly 7 to 12 cycles was run. TCRdb redid the calling of the 5' RACE reads with MiXCR, one entry per CDR3 protein. The repertoire consists of 550,000 to 750,000 distinct CDR3 sequences, with about 21% occurring once and the leading ten covering around 3.4%. The specimen was blood. Receptor source: a man aged 70-80 years in good health.

The chain combines TRBV5-4 with TRBJ2-3; D gene unclear. Germline-derived CDR1 and CDR2 are SGHNT and YYREEE (reference sequence). Trimming pared 2 bases from V and 0 bases from J, leaving 16 bases between. The CDR3 totals 17 residues. CDR3 nucleotide sequence: TGTGCCAGCAGCTTAGTAGGACGACAAGCTAGCACAGATACGCAGTATTTT. Translating it yields CASSLVGRQASTDTQYF. Full variable domain (remainder filled in from reference TRBV5-4 and TRBJ2-3): ETGVTQSPTHLIKTRGQQVTLRCSSQSGHNTVSWYQQALGQGPQFIFQYYREEENGRGNFPPRFSGLQFPNYSSELNVNALELDDSALYLCASSLVGRQASTDTQYFGPGTRLTVL.

The chain recombines TRBV6-2 or TRBV6-3 with TRBJ2-5; no definite D call. The J call is uncertain, as TRBJ2-7 better fits the DNA end. The CDR3 spans 13 residues. Germline V lookup: CDR1 MNHEY, CDR2 SVGEGT. Here the CDR3 DNA reads TGTGCCAGCAGTAACCGGGCTACCTACGAGCAGTACTTC. Translating it yields CASSNRATYEQYF.

This clonotype was recorded a few times. The chain uses TRBV11-2 and TRBJ2-7; D gene uncertain. The end of the DNA fits TRBJ2-5 better, so the J call may be wrong. CDR1 and CDR2 from the germline V gene are SGHAT and FQNNGV. The CDR3 loop spans 15 amino acids. The CDR3 spells CASSLQLKIQETQYF. Written as DNA, the CDR3 is TGTGCCAGCAGCTTGCAACTTAAGATTCAAGAGACCCAGTACTTC.

The sample holds a few counts of this clonotype. At one end the junction does not follow the germline gene, possibly because of a read error. The chain links TRBV5-1 to TRBJ2-4; the D gene is possibly TRBD1 (5 bases). From germline, CDR1 is SGHRS and CDR2 YFSETQ. This CDR3 is 12 amino acids long. The CDR3 DNA sequence: TGCGCCGGCAGCCAGGGTGGGAACATTCAGTACTTC. It encodes CAGSQGGNIQYF.

The table lists this clonotype with a few counts. The gene calls are TRBV5-1 and TRBJ1-1; no reliable D call. Germline values: CDR1 SGHRS, CDR2 YFSETQ. The ends were cut back, 1 base at V and 4 bases at J, with 11 bases in the middle. The CDR3 contains 14 residues. This CDR3 reads CASSLTRLGTEAFF. CDR3 coding DNA: TGCGCCAGCAGCTTGACCCGGTTGGGCACTGAAGCTTTCTTT.

This clonotype has a handful of counts. This CDR3 is CASSFLGAGTTEAFF. The DNA for the CDR3 is TGTGCCAGCAGTTTTCTAGGGGCCGGAACCACTGAAGCTTTCTTT. The genes are TRBV12-3 or TRBV12-4 and TRBJ1-1; D is perhaps TRBD1 (5 bases). The ends were cut back, 3 bases at V and 4 bases at J, with 15 bases in the middle. The CDR3 extends over 15 amino acids.

The chain employs TRBV7-9 and TRBJ2-5; 11 bases align to TRBD2. The CDR3 runs 16 residues. CDR1 and CDR2 from the germline V gene are SEHNR and FQNEAQ (reference sequence). The V segment lost 4 bases and the J segment 4 bases; nucleotides outside the gene matches: 8. CDR3 in amino acids: CASSSTVAGGRETQYF. DNA of the CDR3: TGTGCCAGCAGCTCGACGGTAGCGGGAGGGCGAGAGACCCAGTACTTC.

The table lists this clonotype with many counts. The J gene is TRBJ2-6, the V gene TRBV6-2 or TRBV6-3; D may be TRBD1 (5 bases). The V and J ends lost 5 bases and 3 bases respectively, with 8 bases between them. Germline V gives CDR1 MNHEY, CDR2 SVGEGT. The CDR3 extends over 14 amino acids. Here the CDR3 DNA reads TGTGCCAGCAGTAAAACAGGTGGGGCCAACGTCCTGACTTTC. It specifies CASSKTGGANVLTF.

This clonotype was counted between two and nine times. The chain employs TRBV12-3 or TRBV12-4 and TRBJ2-1; TRBD1 matches 7 bases. V trimming: 5 bases; J trimming: 7 bases; junction bases outside the gene matches: 11. This CDR3 has 15 residues. This CDR3 is CASSTNRGPWNEQFF. CDR3 in DNA: TGTGCCAGCAGTACAAACAGGGGCCCGTGGAATGAGCAGTTCTTC.

The chain recombines TRBV11-2 with TRBJ2-3; no clear D. The CDR3 has 15 amino acids. V shed 3 bases and J shed 4 bases, with 14 bases lying between them. Germline CDR1 and CDR2: SGHAT and FQNNGV. Here the CDR3 DNA reads TGTGCCAGCAGCTTTGGGGTCGTCGGGTCAGATACGCAGTATTTT. It is translated as CASSFGVVGSDTQYF. The variable domain in full, with the rest retrieved from reference TRBV11-2 and TRBJ2-3, is EAGVAQSPRYKIIEKRQSVAFWCNPISGHATLYWYQQILGQGPKLLIQFQNNGVVDDSQLPKDRFSAERLKGVDSTLKIQPAKLEDSAVYLCASSFGVVGSDTQYFGPGTRLTVL.

The chain has TRBV7-2 and TRBJ1-1, with D possibly matching TRBD1 (6 bases). Trimming removed 3 bases at V and 11 bases at J, with 16 bases between. This CDR3 has 13 amino acids. Germline values: CDR1 SGHTA, CDR2 FQGNSA. For the CDR3, the DNA is TGTGCCAGCAGCTTGGGACAACGGGCTGGGGCTTTCTTT. It codes for CASSLGQRAGAFF.

This rearrangement joins TRBV4-1 to TRBJ2-3; 7 positions match TRBD1. V was pared by 0 bases and J by 2 bases, with 8 bases of the junction left unmatched. The CDR3 extends over 17 amino acids. The germline CDR1 and CDR2 sequences are MGHRA and YSYEKL. CDR3 region: CASSQESAGGFTDTQYF. The CDR3 region has the DNA TGCGCCAGCAGCCAAGAATCGGCAGGGGGTTTCACAGATACGCAGTATTTT.

This clonotype was seen a few times. J is TRBJ2-1 and V is TRBV7-8, with D perhaps matching TRBD1 or TRBD2 (5 bases each). With 5 bases removed from V and 0 bases from J, the gap between germline ends came to 17 bases. This CDR3 is built from 17 residues. The germline CDR1 and CDR2 sequences are SGHVS and FQNEAQ. Written as DNA, the CDR3 is TGTGCCAGCAGCCCACAGCCGGGGCCCCTCTCCTACAATGAGCAGTTCTTC. Amino acid sequence: CASSPQPGPLSYNEQFF.

The V gene is TRBV5-1, the J gene TRBJ2-7, with D perhaps TRBD1 or TRBD2 (6 bases each). The CDR3 is 15 residues long. Trimming shortened V by 4 bases and J by 5 bases, and 19 bases separated the two germline ends. Germline CDR1 and CDR2: SGHRS and YFSETQ. CDR3 residues: CASSIQQGWGDEQYF. CDR3 nucleotides: TGCGCCAGCAGCATCCAACAGGGCTGGGGGGACGAGCAGTACTTC.

The chain recombines TRBV4-1 with TRBJ1-3; D is perhaps TRBD1 (6 bases). The V gene lost 0 bases and the J gene lost 5 bases, with 14 bases spanning the gap. Per the germline V gene, CDR1 is MGHRA and CDR2 is YSYEKL. This CDR3 is built from 16 residues. The DNA of the CDR3 is TGCGCCAGCAGCCAAGATCGAGGGGGTGATCGAAACACCATATATTTT. Translated: CASSQDRGGDRNTIYF.

In its sample, this clonotype was seen a few times. This rearrangement joins TRBV7-9 to TRBJ1-1; D is ambiguous. V lost 1 base to trimming and J lost 1 base, with 10 bases between them. In germline, CDR1 is SEHNR, CDR2 FQNEAQ (reference sequence). The CDR3 contains 15 residues. The DNA for the CDR3 is TGTGCCAGCAGCTTAGGTGCAGGAGCGAACACTGAAGCTTTCTTT. Its protein is CASSLGAGANTEAFF.

This clonotype was counted between two and nine times. The chain couples TRBV10-3 to TRBJ2-1; TRBD1 agrees at 8 bases. The CDR3 is 18 amino acids. The junction had 10 bases not matched to a gene; V was cut back by 3 bases and J by 0 bases. Germline values: CDR1 ENHRY, CDR2 SYGVKD. CDR3 residues: CAISEGAVGQGSYNEQFF. Here the CDR3 DNA reads TGTGCCATCAGTGAAGGAGCTGTAGGACAGGGCTCCTACAATGAGCAGTTCTTC.